Presented here are 14 T cell receptor beta chains from one specimen sequenced in a study of Ad26.COV2.S vaccination and SARS-CoV-2 variants. Indicated treatment: about 20 received Ad26.COV2.S at low or high dose, single or two shots; roughly five received placebo; per-sample allocation not given. Repertoires come from day 63 after the first vaccine or placebo injection. The method was immunoSEQ multiplex PCR; TCRdb's version includes in-frame clones alone and lacks a portion of them. This sample has hundreds of thousands of clones; roughly nine tenths occur once, and the top ten carry 6.4%. Sequencing used peripheral blood, obtained in a trial of Ad26.COV2.S vaccine versus placebo. These receptor sequences come from a person aged 18-65 years who received the Ad26.COV2.S COVID-19 vaccine or a placebo.

This clone was seen a few times. This chain uses TRBV4-1 with TRBJ2-7; 7 bases align to TRBD1. CDR1 MGHRA and CDR2 YSYEKL come from the germline V gene. This CDR3 contains 15 residues. Germline trimming cut 0 bases from V and 1 base from J; bases unmatched to any gene: 3. The CDR3 nucleotides read TGCGCCAGCAGCCAAGACGACAGGGCATCCTACGAGCAGTACTTC. Its translation is CASSQDDRASYEQYF.

The DNA of the CDR3 is TGTGCCAGCAGCCCCCCGGAGCGGAGCACCGGGGAGCTGTTTTTT. It codes for CASSPPERSTGELFF. The chain carries TRBV4-2 and TRBJ2-2; TRBD2 is a possible D gene (5 bases). V was pared by 4 bases and J by 4 bases, with 13 bases between. From germline, CDR1 is LGHNA and CDR2 YNFKEQ. The CDR3 covers 15 residues.

V and J are TRBV19 and TRBJ1-4, with D possibly being TRBD1 (6 bases). Trimming shortened V by 5 bases and J by 7 bases, and 11 bases separated the two germline ends. The CDR3 sequence is 13 residues long. Germline V gene data show CDR1 as LNHDA and CDR2 as SQIVND (reference sequence). This CDR3 is CASSLRQVEKLFF. CDR3 coding DNA: TGTGCCAGTAGTCTACGACAGGTTGAAAAACTGTTTTTT.

A single count supports this clone. V and J are TRBV19 and TRBJ2-7, with D maybe TRBD2 (5 bases). Germline CDR1 is LNHDA and CDR2 is SQIVND (reference sequence). The CDR3 length is 13 residues. V gave up 6 bases and J gave up 5 bases, with 14 bases separating them. This CDR3 is CASSPVRGDEQYF. The CDR3 DNA reads as TGTGCCAGTAGCCCGGTACGGGGAGACGAGCAGTACTTC.

The chain recombines TRBV27 with TRBJ1-6; 9 bases line up with TRBD1. The CDR3 sequence is 14 residues long. Trimming took 8 bases from V and 6 from J; bases not matched to a gene: 5. In germline, CDR1 is MNHEY, CDR2 SMNVEV (reference sequence). The CDR3 coding sequence is TGTGCCAGCGCGGACAGGGGTCTTAATTCACCCCTCCACTTT. This sequence encodes CASADRGLNSPLHF.

The rearrangement links TRBV25-1 to TRBJ2-2; 9 bases fit TRBD1. The ends lost 1 base at V and 3 bases at J; junction bases unmatched: 0. This CDR3 comprises 15 residues. Germline V gene sequence: CDR1 MGHDK, CDR2 SYGVNS. Written as DNA, the CDR3 is TGTGCCAGCAGTGAATGGACAGGGGACACCGGGGAGCTGTTTTTT. Its protein product is CASSEWTGDTGELFF.

The sample holds a few counts of this clone. The V call is TRBV6-8, the J call TRBJ1-1; no clear D gene. CDR1 and CDR2 (germline): MNHGY, SAAAGT. Trimming shortened V by 7 bases and J by 7 bases, and 22 bases separated the two germline ends. CDR3 length equals 15 residues. The DNA for the CDR3 is TGTGCCAGCAAAACCGTCGAAAATGGGAAGTGTGAAGCTTTCTTT. Translating gives CASKTVENGKCEAFF.

J is TRBJ1-5 and V is TRBV28; TRBD1 matches 7 bases. The CDR3 runs to 12 residues. V shed 6 bases and J 6 bases; nucleotides not matched to a gene: 2. Germline CDR1 is MDHEN and CDR2 is SYDVKM. The CDR3 region is CASRTGSQPQHF. In DNA, the CDR3 is TGTGCCAGCAGGACAGGGTCTCAGCCCCAGCATTTT. Full variable domain (remainder filled in from reference TRBV28 and TRBJ1-5): DVKVTQSSRYLVKRTGEKVFLECVQDMDHENMFWYRQDPGLGLRLIYFSYDVKMKEKGDIPEGYSVSREKKERFSLILESASTNQTSMYLCASRTGSQPQHFGDGTRLSIL.

V gene TRBV9 combines with J gene TRBJ1-2; no reliable D call. This CDR3 is built from 15 residues. Germline V gene sequence: CDR1 SGDLS, CDR2 YYNGEE. V lost 2 bases, J lost 4 bases, and 15 bases lay in between. The CDR3 DNA follows: TGTGCCAGCAGCGTTGGTATCCTTACTACCTATGGCTACACCTTC. Amino acid sequence: CASSVGILTTYGYTF. Full variable domain (missing parts from reference TRBV9 and TRBJ1-2): DSGVTQTPKHLITATGQRVTLRCSPRSGDLSVYWYQQSLDQGLQFLIQYYNGEERAKGNILERFSAQQFPDLHSELNLSSLELGDSALYFCASSVGILTTYGYTFGSGTRLTVV.

V gene TRBV5-4 combines with J gene TRBJ2-1; TRBD2 matches 11 bases. The CDR3 length is 16 residues. Germline V gene data show CDR1 as SGHNT and CDR2 as YYREEE (reference sequence). V lost 4 bases, J lost 9 bases, and 12 bases stayed unmatched. The CDR3 loop is CASSTLLAGETGEQFF. CDR3 in DNA: TGTGCCAGCAGCACATTACTAGCGGGAGAGACGGGTGAGCAGTTCTTC.

This chain connects TRBV5-6 to TRBJ1-5, with D perhaps TRBD1 (5 bases). V was pared by 2 bases and J by 1 base, with 7 bases between. This CDR3 has 14 residues. Germline CDR1 reads SGHDT; CDR2 reads YYEEEE. CDR3 sequence: CASSFGGSNQPQHF. CDR3 DNA sequence: TGTGCCAGCAGCTTCGGGGGAAGCAATCAGCCCCAGCATTTT. Variable domain in full (rest from reference TRBV5-6 and TRBJ1-5): DAGVTQSPTHLIKTRGQQVTLRCSPKSGHDTVSWYQQALGQGPQFIFQYYEEEERQRGNFPDRFSGHQFPNYSSELNVNALLLGDSALYLCASSFGGSNQPQHFGDGTRLSIL.

The chain has TRBV3-1 (or the pseudogene TRBV3-2) and TRBJ1-2; the D is unclear. Trimming left V 3 bases short and J 8 bases short, with 16 bases between. CDR3 length equals 14 residues. Looked up from germline, CDR1 is LGHDT and CDR2 is YNNKEL (reference sequence). The CDR3 DNA is TGTGCCAGCAGCCAGAACCGTCGGAGCGGAGGCTACACCTTC. Translating it yields CASSQNRRSGGYTF.

The DNA of the CDR3 is TGTGCCACCAGTGATTCCCGGACAGGGGGCCCTCTCAATGAGCAGTTCTTC. As protein: CATSDSRTGGPLNEQFF. The rearrangement joins TRBV24-1 to TRBJ2-1; 11 nucleotides align to TRBD1. This CDR3 contains 17 residues. CDR1 and CDR2 from the germline V gene are KGHDR and SFDVKD. J was trimmed by 6 bases and V by 2 bases; bases with no gene match: 8.

V and J are TRBV30 and TRBJ1-5, with no clear D. This CDR3 has 13 amino acids. V gave up 0 bases and J gave up 7 bases, with 10 bases separating them. Germline-derived CDR1 and CDR2 are GTSNPN and SVGIG (reference sequence). CDR3 residues: CAWSVLSSQPQHF. The DNA of the CDR3 is TGTGCCTGGAGTGTACTATCATCCCAGCCCCAGCATTTT.